This TCR beta chain emerged from a study of CD8 T cells in Susac syndrome. Reverse transcription of roughly 0.5 to 1 ug RNA used random hexamers. One entry per CDR3 protein results from TCRdb running MiXCR on the immunoSEQ multiplex PCR reads. Here the sample spans some 130,000 distinct CDR3 sequences, roughly 76% being singletons. The V gene end was trimmed by 4 bases and the J gene end by 6 bases; junction bases not matched to a gene: 4. This CDR3 comprises 14 residues. Germline CDR1 reads PRHDT; CDR2 reads FYEKMQ (reference sequence). The sample consisted of CD8+ T cells from PBMCs. The TCR comes from a human donor with multiple sclerosis. The genes are TRBV13 and TRBJ1-2, with 11 bases that match TRBD1. For the CDR3, the DNA is TGTGCCAGCAGCTGGGACAGGGGGTTCGATGGCTACACCTTC. This translates into CASSWDRGFDGYTF.